This T cell receptor (beta chain) comes out of a study of blood T cell repertoires in COVID-19. Turning to the study itself: The United States, Italy and Spain supplied acute and convalescent COVID-19 samples. From T cells, B-cell-depleted T cells, or PBMCs came the material, which was cDNA or gDNA.

Study processing details: Estimated nucleated cell counts came from reference gene primer amplification. Some clones are missing from TCRdb's copy, which holds only in-frame ones; the method was immunoSEQ multiplex PCR. V and J calls and clone size are as listed in that table; D and trimming were resolved from the DNA. The profile shows about 100,000 clones, about 77% of them singletons. Germline loops: CDR1 LNHDA, CDR2 SQIVND (reference sequence). The CDR3 consists of 15 residues. With 5 bases clipped from V and 7 bases from J, the junction kept 10 bases outside the gene matches. The receptor was derived from a woman between 65 and 79 years old with acute or convalescent COVID-19. Sequences were obtained from peripheral blood. The genes are TRBV19 and TRBJ1-4, with 7 bases identical to TRBD1. CDR3 sequence (DNA): TGTGCCAGTAGTGGCAGAGAGACAGGGATTGAAAAACTGTTTTTT. Residues: CASSGRETGIEKLFF.